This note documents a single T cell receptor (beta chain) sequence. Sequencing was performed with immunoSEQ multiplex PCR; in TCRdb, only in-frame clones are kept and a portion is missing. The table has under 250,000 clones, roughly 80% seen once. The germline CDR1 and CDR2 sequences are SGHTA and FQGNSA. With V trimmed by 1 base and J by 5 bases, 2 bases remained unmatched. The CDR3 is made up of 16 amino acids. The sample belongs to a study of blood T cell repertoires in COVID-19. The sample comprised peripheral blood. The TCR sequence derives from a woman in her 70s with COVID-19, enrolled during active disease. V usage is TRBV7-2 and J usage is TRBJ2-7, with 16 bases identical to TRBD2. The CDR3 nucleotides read TGTGCCAGCAGCTTAGGGGGACTAGCGGGAGGGCACGAGCAGTACTTC. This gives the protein CASSLGGLAGGHEQYF.